This T cell receptor beta chain was retrieved from a study of cytomegalovirus exposure and HLA in healthy donors. Germline CDR1 and CDR2: PRHDT and FYEKMQ (reference sequence). The V and J ends lost 5 bases and 5 bases, in that order; junction bases with no gene match: 17. There are 17 residues in the CDR3. PCR primers comprised 60 Vbeta and 13 Jbeta primers. Assay used: immunoSEQ multiplex PCR; TCRdb lists only in-frame clones, some missing. The sample has some 99,000 clones, about 80% seen once; the top ten hold about 8%. The sequenced sample consisted of PBMCs. V usage is TRBV13 and J usage is TRBJ2-7; the match to TRBD1 covers 8 bases. This TCR came from a woman aged 45 to 65 in good health and CMV-seropositive. CDR3 DNA sequence: TGTGCCAGCAGCCAATTAGTGCGAGGACAGGGAGTTGACGAGCAGTACTTC. It yields the protein CASSQLVRGQGVDEQYF.